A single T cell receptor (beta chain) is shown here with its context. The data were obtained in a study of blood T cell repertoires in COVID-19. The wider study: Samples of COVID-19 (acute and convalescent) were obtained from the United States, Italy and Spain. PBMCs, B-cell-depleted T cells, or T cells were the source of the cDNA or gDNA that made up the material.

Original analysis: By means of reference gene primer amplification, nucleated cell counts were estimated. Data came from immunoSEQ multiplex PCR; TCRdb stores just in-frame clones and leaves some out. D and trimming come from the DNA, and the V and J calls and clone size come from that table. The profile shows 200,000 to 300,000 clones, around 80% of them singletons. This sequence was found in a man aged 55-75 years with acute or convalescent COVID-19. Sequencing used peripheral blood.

The CDR3 spells CASSFGGGGDTQYF. The CDR3 DNA reads TGTGCCAGCAGCTTTGGCGGGGGAGGAGATACGCAGTATTTT. The chain has TRBV7-8 and TRBJ2-3; 7 nucleotides match TRBD2. The trim removed 3 bases at V and 5 bases at J, leaving 5 bases unmatched. The germline gives CDR1 SGHVS, CDR2 FQNEAQ. The CDR3 loop spans 14 amino acids.